Shown below are 26 T cell receptor beta chains from a single sample sequenced in a study of Ad26.COV2.S vaccination and SARS-CoV-2 variants. Only in-frame clones appear in the TCRdb table, and some are missing; sequencing was by immunoSEQ multiplex PCR. The data hold some 410,000 clones, with around 92% observed a single time. Treatment here: about 20 received Ad26.COV2.S at low or high dose, single or two shots; 5 received placebo; per-sample allocation not given. Samples came from day 63 after the first vaccine or placebo injection. Sequenced material: peripheral blood, taken in a trial of Ad26.COV2.S vaccine versus placebo. These receptors were obtained from a person between 18 and 65 years old who received the Ad26.COV2.S COVID-19 vaccine or a placebo.

The rearrangement links TRBV7-2 to TRBJ1-6; 9 positions match TRBD1. Germline trimming cut 4 bases from V and 7 bases from J; bases unmatched to any gene: 8. The CDR3 loop spans 16 amino acids. Germline CDR1 is SGHTA and CDR2 is FQGNSA. The CDR3 protein is CASSSGPGQGNSPLHF. CDR3 nucleotide sequence: TGTGCCAGCAGCTCCGGGCCGGGACAGGGAAATTCACCCCTCCACTTT.

The chain couples TRBV4-1 to TRBJ1-3; weak D call: TRBD1 (5 bases). V lost 4 bases and J lost 0, with 13 bases in between. CDR3 length: 16 residues. Germline-derived CDR1 and CDR2 are MGHRA and YSYEKL. CDR3 in DNA: TGCGCCAGCAGCCGAAAACAGGACTCCTCTGGAAACACCATATATTTT. Translating it yields CASSRKQDSSGNTIYF.

This clone was counted a few times. The gene calls are TRBV6-7 and TRBJ2-3; possible D gene TRBD2, 6 bases. TRBV6-7 is an ORF; its function is uncertain. Between the trimmed V and J ends, which lost 11 bases and 4 bases, there was a span of 16 bases. The CDR3 runs 13 residues. The CDR3 reads CAPRIGEADTQYF. CDR3 coding DNA: TGTGCCCCCCGTATAGGGGAGGCAGATACGCAGTATTTT.

V usage is TRBV18 and J usage is TRBJ2-1, with TRBD2 matching over 11 bases. V shed 0 bases, J shed 6 bases, and the junction held 1 base outside the gene matches. The CDR3 spans 15 residues. The germline V gene encodes CDR1 KGHSH and CDR2 LQKENI. CDR3 in DNA: TGTGCCAGCTCACCACCCCTAGCGGGGGGCAATGAGCAGTTCTTC. Protein product: CASSPPLAGGNEQFF.

This rearrangement joins TRBV4-3 to TRBJ1-2; a weak D match, TRBD1 (6 bases). V was pared by 3 bases and J by 0 bases, with 17 bases between. This CDR3 region has 17 residues. Germline CDR1 LGHNA, CDR2 YSLEER. CDR3: CASSHRDTRQTNYGYTF. The DNA of the CDR3 is TGCGCCAGCAGCCACCGGGACACTCGGCAGACTAACTATGGCTACACCTTC.

This rearrangement joins TRBV19 to TRBJ2-7; D remains ambiguous. The CDR3 consists of 13 residues. In germline, CDR1 is LNHDA, CDR2 SQIVND (reference sequence). Trimming cost V 1 base and J 3 bases, with 7 bases left between them. The CDR3 reads CASSIAVNYEQYF. The CDR3 bases are TGTGCCAGTAGTATAGCGGTTAACTACGAGCAGTACTTC.

The V and J genes are TRBV18 and TRBJ1-6; 7 bases are shared with TRBD1. Per germline, CDR1 KGHSH and CDR2 LQKENI. This CDR3 has 16 residues. Losses at the gene ends were 3 bases for V and 7 bases for J; bases not matched to a gene: 9. CDR3: CASSPALGQLNSPLHF. DNA of the CDR3: TGTGCCAGCTCACCGGCTTTGGGACAGTTGAATTCACCCCTCCACTTT.

This clone came up a few times. This chain joins TRBV6-2 or TRBV6-3 and TRBJ1-2; D possibly corresponds to TRBD1 (5 bases). Trimming removed 5 bases at V and 3 bases at J, with 19 bases between. The length of the CDR3 is 16 residues. Per germline, CDR1 MNHEY and CDR2 SVGEGT. The CDR3 DNA follows: TGTGCCAGCAGTACTACCCAGGGTATGGGTGACTATGGCTACACCTTC. Its protein is CASSTTQGMGDYGYTF.

The chain employs TRBV6-6 and TRBJ2-7; 7 positions match TRBD1. V shed 5 bases, J shed 11 bases, and the junction held 24 bases outside the gene matches. The germline V gene has CDR1 MNHNY and CDR2 SVGAGI (reference sequence). This CDR3 is 17 amino acids long. The DNA for the CDR3 is TGTGCCAGCAGTCAGATTCGGGACAGCCCTACGAGTTTGGTTGAGTACTTC. It specifies CASSQIRDSPTSLVEYF.

The V and J genes are TRBV2 and TRBJ2-1; tentatively, D is TRBD2 (5 bases). The CDR3 has 12 amino acids. The V end was cut by 7 bases, the J end by 6 bases, with 10 bases between. Germline CDR1 is SNHLY and CDR2 is FYNNEI. The CDR3 is CASNGVTNEQFF. Here the CDR3 DNA reads TGTGCCAGCAACGGGGTGACCAATGAGCAGTTCTTC.

The gene calls are TRBV11-2 and TRBJ2-1, with D maybe TRBD2 (7 bases). CDR1 is SGHAT, CDR2 FQNNGV, per germline. V lost 7 bases and J lost 6, with 19 bases in between. The CDR3 length is 15 residues. CDR3 sequence: CASTQYGGLGNEQFF. The CDR3 region has the DNA TGTGCCAGCACCCAGTACGGGGGGCTGGGCAATGAGCAGTTCTTC.

The chain links TRBV5-1 to TRBJ2-7, with 7 bases aligning to TRBD1. CDR3 length: 15 amino acids. After removal of 4 bases from V and 3 bases from J, the junction contained 10 bases not matched to a gene. Per germline, CDR1 SGHRS and CDR2 YFSETQ. The DNA of the CDR3 is TGCGCCAGCAGCGGCGTGCCAGGGGGAATCTACGAGCAGTACTTC. Translation: CASSGVPGGIYEQYF. Full variable domain (rest looked up from reference TRBV5-1 and TRBJ2-7): KAGVTQTPRYLIKTRGQQVTLSCSPISGHRSVSWYQQTPGQGLQFLFEYFSETQRNKGNFPGRFSGRQFSNSRSEMNVSTLELGDSALYLCASSGVPGGIYEQYFGPGTRLTVT.

The chain employs TRBV6-2 or TRBV6-3 and TRBJ2-1; D is unresolved. Looked up from germline, CDR1 is MNHEY and CDR2 is SVGEGT. The CDR3 covers 12 residues. Trimming stripped 2 bases from V and 9 bases from J, with 8 bases between. CDR3 sequence reads: CASSYRVSEQFF. CDR3 DNA sequence: TGTGCCAGCAGTTACAGGGTGAGTGAGCAGTTCTTC.

This clone was detected only a few times. The rearrangement links TRBV15 to TRBJ2-2; D may be TRBD1 or TRBD2 (5 bases each). Germline CDR1 is LNHNV and CDR2 is YYDKDF (reference sequence). Trimming left V 1 base short and J 3 bases short, with 18 bases between. CDR3 length equals 18 residues. Written as DNA, the CDR3 is TGTGCCACCAGCAGAGTATCTGGGGCCACGGACTACACCGGGGAGCTGTTTTTT. Its translation is CATSRVSGATDYTGELFF.

This chain links TRBV29-1 with TRBJ1-2; no definite D call. CDR1 is SQVTM and CDR2 is ANQGSEA in the germline V gene. This CDR3 region has 10 residues. Trimming pared 6 bases from V and 4 bases from J, leaving 6 bases between. The CDR3 region has the DNA TGCAGCGTACGGCTCTATGGCTACACCTTC. This encodes CSVRLYGYTF. The entire variable domain, with the rest obtained from reference TRBV29-1 and TRBJ1-2, is as follows: SAVISQKPSRDICQRGTSLTIQCQVDSQVTMMFWYRQQPGQSLTLIATANQGSEATYESGFVIDKFPISRPNLTFSTLTVSNMSPEDSSIYLCSVRLYGYTFGSGTRLTVV.

The J gene is TRBJ2-3, the V gene TRBV2; D could derive from TRBD1 or TRBD2 (6 bases each). Trimming stripped 4 bases from V and 5 bases from J, with 16 bases between. Germline V gene lookup returns CDR1 SNHLY and CDR2 FYNNEI. This CDR3 region has 15 residues. The CDR3 protein is CASSVLWGAVDTQYF. In nucleotides, the CDR3 is TGTGCCAGCAGTGTGTTATGGGGGGCAGTAGATACGCAGTATTTT.

The chain recombines TRBV4-3 with TRBJ2-1; 11 nucleotides agree with TRBD2. Germline V lookup: CDR1 LGHNA, CDR2 YSLEER. The junction had 8 bases not matched to a gene; V was cut back by 3 bases and J by 10 bases. The CDR3 consists of 15 residues. In DNA, the CDR3 is TGCGCCAGCAGCCACATAGCGGGGGGGCATCGGGAGCAGTTCTTC. It specifies CASSHIAGGHREQFF.

The rearrangement joins TRBV7-9 to TRBJ2-3; 9 positions match TRBD2. CDR3 length: 15 residues. Losses at the gene ends were 6 bases for V and 2 bases for J; bases not matched to a gene: 6. From germline, CDR1 is SEHNR and CDR2 FQNEAQ (reference sequence). The DNA for the CDR3 is TGTGCCAGCAGAAGACTAGCGGCCCTCACAGATACGCAGTATTTT. This gives the protein CASRRLAALTDTQYF.

V gene TRBV6-2 or TRBV6-3 combines with J gene TRBJ2-3; D gene unclear. V was pared by 0 bases and J by 5 bases, with 15 bases between. Germline V gene lookup returns CDR1 MNHEY and CDR2 SVGEGT. This CDR3 has 16 residues. CDR3 nucleotide sequence: TGTGCCAGCAGTTACTCGGCGCGGTCGAAAGGAGATACGCAGTATTTT. It translates to CASSYSARSKGDTQYF.

This sequence joins TRBV30 and TRBJ1-4; weak D call: TRBD1 (5 bases). V was pared by 5 bases and J by 6 bases, with 25 bases between. The CDR3 spans 17 residues. From germline, CDR1 is GTSNPN and CDR2 SVGIG (reference sequence). CDR3: CAWGAPGTQQKHEKLFF. The CDR3 bases are TGTGCCTGGGGCGCCCCCGGGACCCAGCAGAAACATGAAAAACTGTTTTTT.

The J gene is TRBJ1-3, the V gene TRBV4-3; D unclear. V was clipped by 3 bases and J by 6 bases, with 12 bases between them. The CDR3 runs to 14 residues. Per the germline V gene, CDR1 is LGHNA and CDR2 is YSLEER. CDR3 region: CASSQGGSLNTIYF. In nucleotides, the CDR3 is TGCGCCAGCAGCCAGGGAGGTTCGTTAAACACCATATATTTT.

The chain employs TRBV7-9 and TRBJ2-5; D unresolved. V shed 1 base and J shed 2 bases, with 14 bases lying between them. Germline V gene sequence: CDR1 SEHNR, CDR2 FQNEAQ (reference sequence). The CDR3 is 16 amino acids. This CDR3 is CASSLGVGWGQETQYF. In DNA form, the CDR3 reads TGTGCCAGCAGCTTAGGTGTAGGGTGGGGTCAAGAGACCCAGTACTTC.

The rearrangement links TRBV4-1 to TRBJ1-1; D is undetermined. V was pared by 4 bases and J by 4 bases, with 13 bases between. Germline CDR1 is MGHRA and CDR2 is YSYEKL. The CDR3 is 14 residues long. The CDR3 nucleotides are TGCGCCAGCAGCCTCATAGACCAAAGCACTGAAGCTTTCTTT. Amino acids: CASSLIDQSTEAFF.

V and J are TRBV5-6 and TRBJ2-3; TRBD2 matches 14 bases. This CDR3 is built from 16 residues. V shed 7 bases and J 0 bases; nucleotides not matched to a gene: 4. The V gene's germline CDR1 is SGHDT and CDR2 YYEEEE. The CDR3 nucleotides read TGTGCCAGCCTGGGACTAGCGGGGGACAGCACAGATACGCAGTATTTT. Translated, it gives CASLGLAGDSTDTQYF. Combining the CDR3 with reference TRBV5-6 and TRBJ2-3 gives the whole variable domain DAGVTQSPTHLIKTRGQQVTLRCSPKSGHDTVSWYQQALGQGPQFIFQYYEEEERQRGNFPDRFSGHQFPNYSSELNVNALLLGDSALYLCASLGLAGDSTDTQYFGPGTRLTVL.

The rearrangement links TRBV5-4 to TRBJ2-1, with 10 bases matching TRBD2. CDR3 length: 14 residues. Germline CDR1 reads SGHNT; CDR2 reads YYREEE (reference sequence). Trimming took 1 base from V and 9 from J; bases not matched to a gene: 4. Written as DNA, the CDR3 is TGTGCCAGCAGCTTGAAAGGACTAGCGGTTGAGCAGTTCTTC. The encoded protein is CASSLKGLAVEQFF.

This sequence joins TRBV25-1 and TRBJ2-1; 8 bases are a match to TRBD1. CDR1 is MGHDK, CDR2 SYGVNS, per germline. The CDR3 extends over 17 amino acids. V lost 1 base, J lost 3 bases, and 8 bases stayed unmatched. The CDR3, as DNA: TGTGCCAGCAGTGAATGGGCAGGGGGCCATTTCTACAATGAGCAGTTCTTC. Amino acid sequence: CASSEWAGGHFYNEQFF.